Following are 18 T cell receptor gamma chains from one sample sequenced in a study of gamma-delta T cells after stem cell transplantation. TCRdb re-processed the RT-PCR reads via CATT. The sample lists some 350 gamma-chain clones, over 13% occurring once. Material for sequencing was gamma-delta T cells. The origin of the receptors is a human donor. It is not recorded whose cells these are; they may come from a transplant donor.

The V call is TRGV2, the J call TRGJ1 or TRGJ2. The CDR3 covers 12 residues. V gave up 3 bases and J gave up 3 bases; unmatched junction bases: 2. Germline V lookup: CDR1 EGSNGY, CDR2 YDSYNSKV. The CDR3 bases are TGTGCCACCTGGGACCGTTATTATAAGAAACTCTTT. Its translation is CATWDRYYKKLF.

About this clone: At one end the junction does not follow the germline gene, possibly because of a read error. The chain carries TRGV9 and TRGJP. This CDR3 region has 16 residues. Germline loops: CDR1 GITISATS, CDR2 ISYDGTV (reference sequence). The CDR3 loop reads CALWGVQELCKKIKVF. CDR3 DNA sequence: TGTGCCTTGTGGGGGGTGCAAGAGTTGTGCAAAAAAATCAAGGTATTT.

This clone was picked up a small number of times. This likely traces to a read error, being one base from a far larger clone. Different DNA sequences within this sample yield the same CDR3. This rearrangement joins TRGV2 to TRGJ1 or TRGJ2. The germline CDR1 and CDR2 sequences are EGSNGY and YDSYNSKV. This CDR3 is 11 amino acids long. Here the CDR3 reads CATWDGRKKLF. Here the CDR3 DNA reads TGCGCCACCTGGGACGGGCGAAAGAAACTCTTT.

There are a few counts of this clone. The protein that TCRdb holds for this DNA derives from a much larger clone and differs from the translated DNA at residue 9, which likely indicates a read error; the protein shown here is translated from the DNA. Written as DNA, the CDR3 is TGTGCCTTGTGGGAGCCTACCAACCATAAGAAACTCTTT. Its translation: CALWEPTNHKKLF. V and J are TRGV9 and TRGJ1 or TRGJ2. CDR3 length equals 13 residues. The junction had 10 bases not matched to a gene; V was cut back by 3 bases and J by 8 bases. Germline CDR1 GITISATS, CDR2 ISYDGTV (reference sequence).

The chain is built from TRGV9 and TRGJ1 or TRGJ2. Per the germline V gene, CDR1 is GITISATS and CDR2 is ISYDGTV (reference sequence). V lost 5 bases and J lost 1; bases outside the gene matches: 11. This CDR3 comprises 15 residues. The CDR3 loop is CALWGPRRNYYKKLF. Here the CDR3 DNA reads TGTGCCTTGTGGGGTCCTCGTCGAAATTATTATAAGAAACTCTTT.

The V call is TRGV9, the J call TRGJ1 or TRGJ2. The CDR3 spans 13 residues. Germline lookup yields CDR1 GITISATS and CDR2 ISYDGTV (reference sequence). V lost 3 bases, J lost 2 bases, and 4 bases stayed unmatched. CDR3 nucleotides: TGTGCCTTGTGGGAGACTTATTATTATAAGAAACTCTTT. It specifies CALWETYYYKKLF.

This clone is labeled hyperexpanded. The same CDR3 can be traced to other DNA sequences in this sample. The rearrangement uses TRGV9 and TRGJP. Trimming took 4 bases from V and 5 from J; bases not matched to a gene: 2. The CDR3 totals 15 residues. Looked up from germline, CDR1 is GITISATS and CDR2 is ISYDGTV (reference sequence). This chain's CDR3 is CALWEKELGKKIKVF. Here the CDR3 DNA reads TGTGCCTTGTGGGAAAAAGAGTTGGGCAAAAAAATCAAGGTATTT.

This clone was counted a single time. A much larger clone differs from this one at a single base, so this may be a read error. Other DNA variants within this sample encode the same CDR3. V is TRGV9 and J is TRGJP. CDR1 and CDR2 from the germline V gene are GITISATS and ISYDGTV (reference sequence). This CDR3 region has 17 residues. For the CDR3, the DNA is TGTGCCTTGTGGGAGGTGCATCGAGAGCTGGGCAAAAAAATCAAGGTATTT. Its translation: CALWEVHRELGKKIKVF.

Note on this clone: Germline and junction disagree at one end, which may indicate a read error. The CDR3 loop reads CALWTQELGKKINVF. The CDR3 nucleotides are TGTGCCTTGTGGACCCAAGAGTTGGGCAAAAAAATCAATGTATTT. The J gene is TRGJP, the V gene TRGV9. The CDR3 is 15 amino acids. Germline CDR1 GITISATS, CDR2 ISYDGTV (reference sequence).

The sample holds a few counts of this clone. This chain joins TRGV9 and TRGJ1 or TRGJ2. The CDR3 totals 12 residues. Germline assignment: CDR1 GITISATS and CDR2 ISYDGTV (reference sequence). The trim removed 3 bases at V and 3 bases at J, leaving 2 bases unmatched. As DNA, the CDR3 is TGTGCCTTGTGGGAGATTTATTATAAGAAACTCTTT. It is translated as CALWEIYYKKLF.

By share, this clone ranks as large (0.1 to 1%). The CDR3: CALGLNSSDWIKTF. CDR3 sequence (DNA): TGTGCCTTGGGTCTCAATAGTAGTGATTGGATCAAGACGTTT. The chain uses TRGV9 and TRGJP2. CDR3 size: 14 residues. The germline CDR1 and CDR2 sequences are GITISATS and ISYDGTV (reference sequence). The V gene end was trimmed by 9 bases and the J gene end by 0 bases; junction bases not matched to a gene: 7.

This chain uses TRGV9 with TRGJ1 or TRGJ2. The CDR3 length is 13 residues. V gave up 2 bases and J gave up 2 bases; unmatched junction bases: 3. Germline values: CDR1 GITISATS, CDR2 ISYDGTV (reference sequence). Here the CDR3 DNA reads TGTGCCTTGTGGGAGGGCTATTATTATAAGAAACTCTTT. It yields the protein CALWEGYYYKKLF.

In its sample, this clone was seen a few times. This chain uses TRGV3 with TRGJ1 or TRGJ2. V was pared by 0 bases and J by 6 bases, with 5 bases of the junction left unmatched. Looked up from germline, CDR1 is VTNTFY and CDR2 is YDVSTARD (reference sequence). This CDR3 is 13 amino acids long. The CDR3 here is CATWDRRAYKKLF. DNA of the CDR3: TGTGCCACCTGGGACAGGCGGGCTTATAAGAAACTCTTT.

This clone is deemed large (0.1 to 1%). This chain connects TRGV3 to TRGJ1 or TRGJ2. Per the germline V gene, CDR1 is VTNTFY and CDR2 is YDVSTARD (reference sequence). The CDR3 covers 13 residues. With V trimmed by 0 bases and J by 5 bases, 4 bases remained unmatched. CDR3 loop: CATWDRPDYKKLF. In DNA, the CDR3 is TGTGCCACCTGGGACAGGCCGGATTATAAGAAACTCTTT.

Here the CDR3 reads CATWDGPPSFHKKLF. In nucleotides, the CDR3 is TGTGCCACCTGGGATGGGCCACCGTCGTTCCATAAGAAACTCTTT. The chain is built from TRGV4 and TRGJ1 or TRGJ2. There are 15 residues in the CDR3. With 0 bases clipped from V and 8 bases from J, the junction kept 13 bases outside the gene matches. Germline loops: CDR1 EGSTGY, CDR2 YDSYTSSV.

This clone occurred a few times. A far larger clone is off by one base, so a read error is likely. The V gene is TRGV2, the J gene TRGJ1 or TRGJ2. The CDR3 loop spans 11 amino acids. From germline, CDR1 is EGSNGY and CDR2 YDSYNSKV. CDR3 amino acids: CAAWDGRKKLF. As DNA, the CDR3 is TGTGCCGCCTGGGACGGGCGAAAGAAACTCTTT.

This clone was seen a few times. The chain joins TRGV4 to TRGJ1 or TRGJ2. The CDR3 is 11 residues long. Germline assignment: CDR1 EGSTGY and CDR2 YDSYTSSV. V was pared by 6 bases and J by 8 bases, with 7 bases of the junction left unmatched. In nucleotides, the CDR3 is TGTGCCACCTGGCCCCCAAATAAGAAACTCTTT. This sequence encodes CATWPPNKKLF.

This clone was counted only a few times. J is TRGJ1 or TRGJ2 and V is TRGV9. V lost 4 bases to trimming and J lost 0 bases; unmatched junction nucleotides: 3. The CDR3 covers 13 residues. The germline gives CDR1 GITISATS, CDR2 ISYDGTV (reference sequence). The CDR3 protein is CALWERNYYKKLF. CDR3 DNA sequence: TGTGCCTTGTGGGAACGGAATTATTATAAGAAACTCTTT.